A single sample is the source of the 5 T cell receptor beta chains below, sequenced in a study of TIL therapy for anti-PD-1-resistant metastatic lung cancer. The immunoSEQ assay was v3. Repertoires were generated with immunoSEQ multiplex PCR, while TCRdb's copy carries only in-frame clones and drops some. This sample has tens of thousands of clones, with roughly two thirds found just once. Time point indicated: pre-treatment sample, taken before nivolumab and TIL therapy. This sample comprised blood, obtained at baseline. The receptors come from a person aged 25 to 85 with non-small cell lung cancer.

This clone was detected only a few times. The genes are TRBV7-9 and TRBJ1-3; TRBD1 matches 10 bases. This CDR3 comprises 17 residues. With V trimmed by 4 bases and J by 0 bases, 6 bases remained unmatched. The germline CDR1 and CDR2 sequences are SEHNR and FQNEAQ (reference sequence). CDR3 bases: TGTGCCAGCAGCTCCCGACAGGGGGCTTACTCTGGAAACACCATATATTTT. Protein product: CASSSRQGAYSGNTIYF.

The chain uses TRBV6-5 and TRBJ2-5, with unresolved D. The V gene's germline CDR1 is MNHEY and CDR2 SVGAGI. V shed 2 bases and J shed 5 bases, with 12 bases lying between them. The CDR3 is 14 amino acids. Here the CDR3 DNA reads TGTGCCAGCAGTTACAATCTAGGCATGGAGACCCAGTACTTC. Translating gives CASSYNLGMETQYF.

The gene calls are TRBV28 and TRBJ1-1, with 9 bases aligning to TRBD1. The CDR3 contains 18 residues. The V and J ends lost 3 bases and 2 bases, in that order; junction bases with no gene match: 13. Germline V gives CDR1 MDHEN, CDR2 SYDVKM. DNA for the CDR3: TGTGCCAGCAGTTTTGATTCCGTGACAGGGGGTATTAACACTGAAGCTTTCTTT. Translation: CASSFDSVTGGINTEAFF.

This chain connects TRBV19 to TRBJ2-4; TRBD1 aligns across 7 bases. Trimming at V came to 7 bases and at J to 0 bases, leaving 18 bases not matched to a gene. CDR3 length equals 19 residues. Per the germline V gene, CDR1 is LNHDA and CDR2 is SQIVND (reference sequence). The DNA of the CDR3 is TGTGCCAGTAAGATCCGGGACAGCCGGAATCATTTAGCCAAAAACATTCAGTACTTC. Protein sequence: CASKIRDSRNHLAKNIQYF.

The J gene is TRBJ2-3, the V gene TRBV10-1; D possibly corresponds to TRBD1 (6 bases). V dropped 6 bases and J dropped 5 bases, with 12 bases sitting between them. Germline loops: CDR1 WNHNN, CDR2 SYGVQD (reference sequence). The CDR3 length is 13 residues. The CDR3 spells CASRGTLQDTQYF. CDR3 bases: TGCGCCAGCAGGGGGACACTTCAAGATACGCAGTATTTT.